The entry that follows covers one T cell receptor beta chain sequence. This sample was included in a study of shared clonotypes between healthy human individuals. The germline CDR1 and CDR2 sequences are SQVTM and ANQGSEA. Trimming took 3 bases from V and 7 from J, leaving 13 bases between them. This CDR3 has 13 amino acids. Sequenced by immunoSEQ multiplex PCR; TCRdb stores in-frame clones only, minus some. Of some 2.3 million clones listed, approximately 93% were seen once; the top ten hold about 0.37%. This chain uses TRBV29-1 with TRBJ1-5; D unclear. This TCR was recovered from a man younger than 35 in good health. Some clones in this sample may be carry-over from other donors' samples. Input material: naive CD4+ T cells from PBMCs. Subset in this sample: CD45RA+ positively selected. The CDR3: CSVEGSRGQPQHF. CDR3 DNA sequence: TGCAGCGTTGAGGGCAGTCGGGGACAGCCCCAGCATTTT.